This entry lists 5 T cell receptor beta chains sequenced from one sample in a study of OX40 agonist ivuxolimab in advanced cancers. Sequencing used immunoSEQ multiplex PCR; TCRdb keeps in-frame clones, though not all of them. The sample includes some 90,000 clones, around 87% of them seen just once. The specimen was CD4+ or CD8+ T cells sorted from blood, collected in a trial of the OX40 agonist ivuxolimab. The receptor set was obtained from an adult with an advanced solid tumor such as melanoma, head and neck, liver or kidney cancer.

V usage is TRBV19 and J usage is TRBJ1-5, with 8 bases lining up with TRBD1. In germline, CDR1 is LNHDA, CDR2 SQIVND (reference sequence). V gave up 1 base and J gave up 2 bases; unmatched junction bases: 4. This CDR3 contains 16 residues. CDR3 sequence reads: CASSIGTGRGNQPQHF. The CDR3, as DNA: TGTGCCAGTAGTATAGGGACAGGGAGGGGCAATCAGCCCCAGCATTTT. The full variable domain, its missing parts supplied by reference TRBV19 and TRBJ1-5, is DGGITQSPKYLFRKEGQNVTLSCEQNLNHDAMYWYRQDPGQGLRLIYYSQIVNDFQKGDIAEGYSVSREKKESFPLTVTSAQKNPTAFYLCASSIGTGRGNQPQHFGDGTRLSIL.

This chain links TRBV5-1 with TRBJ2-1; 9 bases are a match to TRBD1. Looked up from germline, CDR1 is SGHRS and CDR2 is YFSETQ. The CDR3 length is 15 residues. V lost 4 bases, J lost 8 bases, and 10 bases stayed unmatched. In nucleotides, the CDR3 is TGCGCCAGCAGCGCCTGGGGGGACAGGGTCGATGAGCAGTTCTTC. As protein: CASSAWGDRVDEQFF.

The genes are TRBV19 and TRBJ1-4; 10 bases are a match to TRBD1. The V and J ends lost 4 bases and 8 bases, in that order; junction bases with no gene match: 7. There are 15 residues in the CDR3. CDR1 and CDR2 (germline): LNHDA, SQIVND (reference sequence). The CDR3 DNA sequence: TGTGCCAGTAGTAGACCGGGACAGGGGAACGAAAAACTGTTTTTT. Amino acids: CASSRPGQGNEKLFF.

The CDR3 spells CASSGSSYNSPLHF. CDR3 nucleotides: TGTGCCAGCAGCGGGAGCTCCTATAATTCACCCCTCCACTTT. The chain joins TRBV27 to TRBJ1-6; D not resolved. Germline V gene data show CDR1 as MNHEY and CDR2 as SMNVEV (reference sequence). The ends were cut back, 6 bases at V and 0 bases at J, with 6 bases in the middle. The CDR3 has 14 residues.

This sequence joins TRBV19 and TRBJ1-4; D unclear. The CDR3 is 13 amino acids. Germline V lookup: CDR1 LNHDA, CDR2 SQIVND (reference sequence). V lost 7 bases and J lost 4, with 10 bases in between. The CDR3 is CASNGRFNEKLFF. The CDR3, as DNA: TGTGCCAGTAACGGACGGTTTAATGAAAAACTGTTTTTT.